The entry below describes one T cell receptor beta chain. In the original analysis: Nucleated cell counts were estimated from reference gene primer amplification. Profiled with immunoSEQ multiplex PCR; TCRdb holds only in-frame clones, not every one. That table furnishes V, J and clone size, whereas the DNA furnished D and trimming. In the table there are 200,000 to 300,000 clones, approximately 80% of which are singletons. There are 17 residues in the CDR3. Germline V gene sequence: CDR1 SGHDT, CDR2 YYEEEE. Trimming removed 1 base at V and 7 bases at J, with 23 bases between. The data are from a study of blood T cell repertoires in COVID-19. Study-wide background: Sites in the United States, Italy and Spain provided acute and convalescent COVID-19 samples. In each case, the material was cDNA or gDNA derived from T cells, B-cell-depleted T cells, or PBMCs.

The chain combines TRBV5-6 with TRBJ2-5, with a possible D match to TRBD1 (6 bases). Specimen: peripheral blood. The sequence was collected from a man in his forties with acute or convalescent COVID-19. The DNA of the CDR3 is TGTGCCAGCAGCTTGTCAACAGGGCCCGGCCTAAGAGTGACCCAGTACTTC. Protein: CASSLSTGPGLRVTQYF.